Given below is one T cell receptor beta chain in context. This clonotype was seen a handful of times. Its antigen has not been determined. Base qualities are missing; no much larger clone stands one base away. Amplification of TCR beta CDR3 regions was carried out from RNA transcripts. For the first round of RT-PCR on the TCR CDR3, the HTBI primer set was used together with the Qiagen OneStep RT-PCR kit. A second multiplex PCR round built the libraries, followed by size selection and purification. Sequencing of the libraries was done on an Illumina HiSeq2000 using paired-end 100 bp reads. Turning to the authors' computational methods: Raw data were processed with SOAPnuke, discarding reads with adapters, uncalled bases, mean Phred below 15, or no exact constant-primer or identifier match. COPE v1.2.5 was used to merge high-quality paired reads, and clonotypes were defined as unique nucleotide sequences. Clonotypes were aligned to IMGT TRBV, TRBD and TRBJ reference segments using MiTCR v1.1. Analysis was restricted to V-J combinations with a frequency above 0.0001, which covered 98% to 99.2% of repertoires. The TCS score was defined as F50 (clonal expansion) divided by E x V (chaos), with BLOSUM62-based TCRdist calculated between CDR3 peptides within each V-J. Welch's t-statistics and random forest reduced roughly 500 V-J features to some 14, which were used in a naive Bayes classifier (R e1071). The raw public reads went through TCRdb reprocessing: fastp at Q25, MiXCR clone calling, in-frame beta chains kept. Merged by CDR3 protein, the rows form single entries marked with the most common genes and DNA. V and J calls and clone size were set by TCRdb, not the authors. The sample profile shows 90,000 to 120,000 distinct CDR3 sequences; 16% of them were found once. Together, the top ten hold 35% to 50% of the sample.

The source of the sample is a study of T cells in Graves' hyperthyroidism and ophthalmopathy (dated by TCRdb to between 2018 and 2021). With regard to the full study: Peripheral blood samples were taken at initial diagnosis, before any treatment was given. A discovery cohort of 95 to 100 patients, fewer than 50 with Graves' ophthalmopathy and 57 with stable Graves' hyperthyroidism, was used to find distinguishing TCR V-J signatures. In addition, the study compared T-cell repertoires in thyroid tissue and in blood from about six Graves' hyperthyroidism patients. After blood sampling, hyperthyroidism patients were treated with methimazole at a starting dose of 30 mg daily, and ophthalmopathy patients were treated with high-dose intravenous methylprednisolone. The paper describes TCR Vbeta CDR3 sequencing of roughly 130 peripheral blood samples, made up of some 40 ophthalmopathy patients, 70 to 75 hyperthyroidism patients and roughly 17 progressor patients. The 95 to 100 discovery patients were divided at random into training and test sets in a 7:3 ratio. Whether ophthalmopathy could be predicted prospectively was tested in an independent validation cohort made up of about 18 hyperthyroidism patients plus 17 patients who later progressed to ophthalmopathy. Overall study results and their limits: In validation, the model predicted progression to ophthalmopathy a median of approximately 6.3 months before onset, with approximately 70% sensitivity and more than 72% specificity. In cross-validation, a model built on a 13 V-J signature told ophthalmopathy apart from stable hyperthyroidism with over 85% sensitivity and about 81% specificity, and in testing the same model reached 80%/75%. No statistical method was used to fix the sample size in advance, and group allocation was not hidden from the investigators. Most expanded thyroid clonotypes (frequency above 0.001) were also found in blood, which suggests that blood repertoires may mirror thyroid immune responses.

As encoded in the germline V gene, CDR1 is ENHRY while CDR2 is SYGVKD. Clipping removes 0 bases from V and 6 bases from J, with 5 as the unmatched junction base count. The CDR3 numbers 15 residues from cysteine through phenylalanine. The retained sequence is limited to the CDR3, 45 bases, with the frame set at the first base. A patient counted as having stable Graves' hyperthyroidism if no progression to ophthalmopathy occurred over 18 months of follow-up. Hyperthyroidism patients were aged 18 to 65 years and newly diagnosed, with disease duration of less than 2 months. Exclusion was applied to patients with uncontrolled infections, other autoimmune diseases, pregnancy or lactation. Diagnoses were established on the basis of clinical symptoms, serum thyroxine and TRAb, thyroid ultrasound, and orbital computed tomography. Ficoll-Paque density gradient centrifugation was used to isolate PBMCs from 10 ml of fresh peripheral blood. Trizol reagent was used to extract total RNA, and RNA quality was then checked on an Agilent 2100 Bioanalyzer.

Sequencing was performed on blood. The clonotype originates from a woman between 45 and 65 years old with Graves' hyperthyroidism. The rearranged chain carries TRBV10-3 and TRBJ2-5, and 9 junctional nucleotides match TRBD1. CDR3 loop: CAISESTGGGKTQYF. The nucleotide sequence reads TGTGCCATCAGTGAGTCGACAGGGGGTGGAAAGACCCAGTACTTC.